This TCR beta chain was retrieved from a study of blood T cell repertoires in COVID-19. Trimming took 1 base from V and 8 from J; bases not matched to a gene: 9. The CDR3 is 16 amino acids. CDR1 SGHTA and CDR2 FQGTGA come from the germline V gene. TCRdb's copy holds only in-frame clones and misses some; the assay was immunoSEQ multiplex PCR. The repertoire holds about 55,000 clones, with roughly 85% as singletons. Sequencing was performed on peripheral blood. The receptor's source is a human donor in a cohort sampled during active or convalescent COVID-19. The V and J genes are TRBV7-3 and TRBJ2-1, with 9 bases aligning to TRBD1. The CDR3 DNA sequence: TGTGCCAGCAGCTTAAATCCGGGACAGGGAGGAGATGAGCAGTTCTTC. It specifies CASSLNPGQGGDEQFF.